This paragraph reports one T cell receptor beta chain. Per the original methods: Amplification with reference gene primers provided the estimates of nucleated cell counts. Repertoires were generated with immunoSEQ multiplex PCR, while TCRdb's copy carries only in-frame clones and drops some. That table is the source of V, J and clone size, and D and trimming were worked out from the DNA. The sample includes 250,000 or so clones, 80% to 85% seen only once; the top ten take 3.4%. This record comes from a study of blood T cell repertoires in COVID-19. Study at large: COVID-19 samples from acute and convalescent phases originated in the United States, Italy and Spain.

Individuals drawn from some 25 US areas were about 18 to 100 years old. All recovered Cohort 3 donors got two negative PCRs, got clearance, or saw symptom resolution. The CDR3 length is 13 residues. Looked up from germline, CDR1 is SGHNT and CDR2 is YYREEE (reference sequence). Trimming left V 2 bases short and J 5 bases short, with 8 bases between. Specimen: PBMCs or T cells enriched from blood (not recorded which). This sequence joins TRBV5-4 and TRBJ2-4; perhaps TRBD1 as D (6 bases). This clonotype was sampled from a man between 50 and 59 years old who had recovered from COVID-19. This chain's CDR3 is CASSFKGENIQYF. CDR3 DNA sequence: TGTGCCAGCAGCTTCAAGGGGGAAAACATTCAGTACTTC.